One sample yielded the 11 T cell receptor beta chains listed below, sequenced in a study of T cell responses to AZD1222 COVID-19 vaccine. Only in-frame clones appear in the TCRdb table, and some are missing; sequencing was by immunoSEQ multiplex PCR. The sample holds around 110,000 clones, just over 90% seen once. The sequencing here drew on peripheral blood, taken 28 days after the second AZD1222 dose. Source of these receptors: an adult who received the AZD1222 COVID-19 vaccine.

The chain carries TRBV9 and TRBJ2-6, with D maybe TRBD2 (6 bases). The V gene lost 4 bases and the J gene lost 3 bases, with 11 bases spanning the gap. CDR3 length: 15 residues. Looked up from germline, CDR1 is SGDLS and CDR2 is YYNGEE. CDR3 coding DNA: TGTGCCAGCAGCCCCCTCGGGAGTGGGGCCAACGTCCTGACTTTC. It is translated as CASSPLGSGANVLTF. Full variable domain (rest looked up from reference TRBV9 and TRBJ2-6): DSGVTQTPKHLITATGQRVTLRCSPRSGDLSVYWYQQSLDQGLQFLIQYYNGEERAKGNILERFSAQQFPDLHSELNLSSLELGDSALYFCASSPLGSGANVLTFGAGSRLTVL.

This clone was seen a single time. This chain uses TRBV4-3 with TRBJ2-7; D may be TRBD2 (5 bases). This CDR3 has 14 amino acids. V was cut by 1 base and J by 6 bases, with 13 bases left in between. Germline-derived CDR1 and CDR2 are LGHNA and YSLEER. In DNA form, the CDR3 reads TGCGCCAGCAGCCAAGCGTACGGGATAGCCGAGCAGTACTTC. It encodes CASSQAYGIAEQYF.

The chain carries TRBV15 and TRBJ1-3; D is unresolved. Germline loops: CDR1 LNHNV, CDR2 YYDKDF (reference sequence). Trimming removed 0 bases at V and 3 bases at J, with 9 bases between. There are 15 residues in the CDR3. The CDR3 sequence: CATSRDPGVGNTIYF. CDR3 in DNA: TGTGCCACCAGCAGAGATCCAGGAGTTGGAAACACCATATATTTT.

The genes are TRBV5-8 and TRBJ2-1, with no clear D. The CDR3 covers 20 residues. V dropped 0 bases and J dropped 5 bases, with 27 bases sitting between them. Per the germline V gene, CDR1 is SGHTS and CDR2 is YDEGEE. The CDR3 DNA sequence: TGTGCCAGCAGCTTGGCACCCCGGGTTTTCCCAATAGCAACAGACAATGAGCAGTTCTTC. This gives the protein CASSLAPRVFPIATDNEQFF.

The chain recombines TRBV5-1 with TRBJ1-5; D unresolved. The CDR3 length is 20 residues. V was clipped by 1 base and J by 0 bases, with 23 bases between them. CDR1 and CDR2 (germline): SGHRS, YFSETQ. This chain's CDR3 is CASSLTLEFGTEYSNQPQHF. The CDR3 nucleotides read TGCGCCAGCAGCTTGACCCTGGAATTCGGCACCGAGTATAGCAATCAGCCCCAGCATTTT.

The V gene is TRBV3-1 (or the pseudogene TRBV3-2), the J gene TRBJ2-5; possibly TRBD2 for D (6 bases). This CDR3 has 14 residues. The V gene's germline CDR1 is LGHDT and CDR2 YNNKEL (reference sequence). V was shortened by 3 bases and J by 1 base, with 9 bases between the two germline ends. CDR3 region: CASSHRDSQETQYF. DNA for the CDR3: TGTGCCAGCAGCCACCGGGACTCCCAAGAGACCCAGTACTTC.

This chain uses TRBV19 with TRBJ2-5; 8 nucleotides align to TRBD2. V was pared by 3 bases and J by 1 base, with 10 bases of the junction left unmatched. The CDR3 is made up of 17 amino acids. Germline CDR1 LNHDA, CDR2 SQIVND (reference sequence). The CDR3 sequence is CASSIGSLAGAQETQYF. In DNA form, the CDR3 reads TGTGCCAGTAGTATTGGGTCGCTAGCGGGCGCCCAAGAGACCCAGTACTTC.

CDR3 amino acids: CASSEPDRGNIQYF. The CDR3 nucleotides read TGTGCCAGCAGTGAGCCGGACAGGGGCAACATTCAGTACTTC. The chain uses TRBV25-1 and TRBJ2-4; TRBD1 aligns across 9 bases. The germline gives CDR1 MGHDK, CDR2 SYGVNS. With 3 bases clipped from V and 7 bases from J, the junction kept 4 bases outside the gene matches. This CDR3 is built from 14 residues.

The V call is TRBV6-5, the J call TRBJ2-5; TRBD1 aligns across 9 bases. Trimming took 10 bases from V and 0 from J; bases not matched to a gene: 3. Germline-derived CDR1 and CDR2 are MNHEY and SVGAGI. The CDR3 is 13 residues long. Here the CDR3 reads CATRDRDQETQYF. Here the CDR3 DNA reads TGTGCCACCCGGGACAGGGACCAAGAGACCCAGTACTTC.

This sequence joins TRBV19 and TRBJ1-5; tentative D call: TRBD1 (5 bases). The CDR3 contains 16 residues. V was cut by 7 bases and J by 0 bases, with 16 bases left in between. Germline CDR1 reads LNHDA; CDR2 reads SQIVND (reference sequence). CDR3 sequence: CASTPPQGYSNQPQHF. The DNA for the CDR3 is TGTGCCAGTACCCCTCCCCAGGGATATAGCAATCAGCCCCAGCATTTT.

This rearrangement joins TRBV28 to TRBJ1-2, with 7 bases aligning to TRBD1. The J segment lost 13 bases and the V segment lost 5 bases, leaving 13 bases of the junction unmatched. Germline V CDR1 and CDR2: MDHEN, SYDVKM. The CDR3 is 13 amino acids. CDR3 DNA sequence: TGTGCCAGCAGTCTCCCCAGGGGGGATCCGTTCACCTTC. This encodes CASSLPRGDPFTF.